This T cell receptor (beta chain) was documented in a study of blood T cell repertoires in COVID-19. The wider study: The United States, Italy and Spain supplied acute and convalescent COVID-19 samples. Sources were T cells, B-cell-depleted T cells, or PBMCs; the material itself was cDNA or gDNA.

CDR1 and CDR2 (germline): SGHVS, FNYEAQ. CDR3 length: 15 residues. Trimming removed 1 base from V and 4 bases from J; junction bases left unmatched: 7. The age range of participants was about 18 to 90 years, with residence in 20 to 25 US areas. In Cohort 3, a recovered donor had either two negative PCRs, clearance, or symptom resolution. Produced via immunoSEQ multiplex PCR; TCRdb's table is partial and in-frame only. The profile covers some 530,000 clones, with around 85% appearing a single time and approximately 8% taken by the ten largest. Sequencing was carried out using PBMCs or T cells enriched from blood (not recorded which). V and J are TRBV7-6 and TRBJ2-7, with 7 bases aligning to TRBD2. This TCR derives from a woman aged 60 to 75 who had recovered from COVID-19. The CDR3 sequence: CASSLDASGDYEQYF. In DNA, the CDR3 is TGTGCCAGCAGCTTAGATGCCAGCGGGGATTACGAGCAGTACTTC.